A single sample is the source of the 10 T cell receptor beta chains below, sequenced in a study of blood T cell repertoires in COVID-19 (dated by TCRdb to 2020 to 2022). Library prep was done by the immunoSEQ multiplex PCR assay. What TCRdb holds here is the immuneACCESS table cut down to in-frame rearrangements. Part of the clones is not present; checked against another copy, under half of the missing clones reflect an unresolved V gene, and the others are unexplained. The sample data list about 120,000 clones, and around 81% of these were observed just once. Of the sample, about 2.1% is held by the ten largest clones. The sample consisted of peripheral blood. The receptors here all came from an older man with acute or convalescent COVID-19.

The V call is TRBV19, the J call TRBJ1-2; weak D call: TRBD1 (5 bases). Trimming took 7 bases from V and 2 from J, leaving 11 bases between them. This CDR3 comprises 13 residues. Germline V gene sequence: CDR1 LNHDA, CDR2 SQIVND (reference sequence). The CDR3 loop reads CASNPGQNYGYTF. CDR3 nucleotide sequence: TGTGCCAGTAACCCAGGGCAGAACTATGGCTACACCTTC.

This clone was recorded a few times. V usage is TRBV10-3 and J usage is TRBJ2-7; D uncertain. This CDR3 has 15 amino acids. With 7 bases removed from V and 1 base from J, the gap between germline ends came to 17 bases. Germline CDR1 is ENHRY and CDR2 is SYGVKD. In DNA, the CDR3 is TGTGCCATCAATCCTGCCTTTGCAACATCCTACGAGCAGTACTTC. As protein: CAINPAFATSYEQYF.

The rearrangement links TRBV14 to TRBJ2-7; a weak D match, TRBD1 (5 bases). Germline V gene data show CDR1 as SGHDN and CDR2 as FVKESK. Trimming took 1 base from V and 8 from J, leaving 12 bases between them. CDR3 length: 13 amino acids. The CDR3 nucleotides are TGTGCCAGCAGCCAAGGGCAGGGCCTCCAGCAGTACTTC. This translates into CASSQGQGLQQYF.

V is TRBV2 and J is TRBJ1-2, with TRBD1 as a possible D gene (6 bases). V was pared by 6 bases and J by 4 bases, with 18 bases between. The CDR3 is 15 residues long. Germline V gene sequence: CDR1 SNHLY, CDR2 FYNNEI. The CDR3 nucleotides are TGTGCCAGCAGCAGAGAACGGGACACAATCTATGGCTACACCTTC. Amino acids: CASSRERDTIYGYTF.

The chain carries TRBV18 and TRBJ2-7, with 9 bases fitting TRBD1. Per the germline V gene, CDR1 is KGHSH and CDR2 is LQKENI. The CDR3 is 15 residues long. Trimming removed 3 bases from V and 4 bases from J; junction bases left unmatched: 7. CDR3 coding DNA: TGTGCCAGCTCACCCCCCAGCGGACAGGGGTACGAGCAGTACTTC. It translates to CASSPPSGQGYEQYF.

This clone appeared a few times. The rearrangement joins TRBV4-1 to TRBJ2-1; 11 nucleotides match TRBD2. V lost 6 bases, J lost 7 bases, and 5 bases stayed unmatched. There are 14 residues in the CDR3. Germline CDR1 and CDR2: MGHRA and YSYEKL. CDR3 in amino acids: CASRTTSGENEQFF. The CDR3 DNA is TGCGCCAGCAGGACGACTAGCGGGGAGAATGAGCAGTTCTTC.

The rearrangement uses TRBV5-4 and TRBJ1-1; TRBD1 matches 9 bases. Trimming took 0 bases from V and 10 from J; bases not matched to a gene: 4. The CDR3 is 13 amino acids. Germline CDR1 SGHNT, CDR2 YYREEE (reference sequence). The CDR3 coding sequence is TGTGCCAGCAGCTTGGACAGGGGGCAGGTAGCTTTCTTT. The encoded protein is CASSLDRGQVAFF.

This clone showed up just once. This sequence joins TRBV2 and TRBJ1-2, with D hard to call. Germline V gene lookup returns CDR1 SNHLY and CDR2 FYNNEI. V shed 6 bases and J shed 0 bases, with 5 bases lying between them. The CDR3 length is 12 residues. CDR3 DNA sequence: TGTGCCAGCAGACAGTCTAACTATGGCTACACCTTC. Its translation: CASRQSNYGYTF.

The chain uses TRBV7-9 and TRBJ2-5, with 8 bases that match TRBD1. V lost 0 bases and J lost 1; bases outside the gene matches: 7. Germline CDR1 and CDR2: SEHNR and FQNEAQ (reference sequence). The CDR3 sequence is 17 residues long. CDR3 region: CASSLARTGFRQETQYF. The CDR3 nucleotides read TGTGCCAGCAGCTTAGCGCGGACAGGGTTTCGCCAAGAGACCCAGTACTTC.

J is TRBJ1-2 and V is TRBV10-3; D possibly corresponds to TRBD1 (6 bases). Per the germline V gene, CDR1 is ENHRY and CDR2 is SYGVKD. The CDR3 is made up of 12 amino acids. The CDR3 reads CATSQGTNGYTF. The CDR3 bases are TGTGCTACTAGTCAGGGGACAAATGGCTACACCTTC.